Listed below are T cell receptor beta chains from one sample, sequenced in a study of blood T cell repertoires in COVID-19. Sequencing used immunoSEQ multiplex PCR; TCRdb keeps in-frame clones, though not all of them. The data contain about 400,000 clones, 80% to 90% of them singletons. The sequencing input was peripheral blood. The source of these receptors is a woman in her thirties with active or convalescent COVID-19. Both conserved end residues are part of each CDR3. The D gene is left open where the match is weak. Size values are once, few and many counts, or a class for expanded clones, and some rows have none.

CDR3aa: CASRSLAEQFF
CDR3nt: TGTGCCAGCAGGAGCTTAGCTGAGCAGTTCTTC
d_gene: .
v_gene: TRBV6-5
j_gene: TRBJ2-1
abundance: .

CDR3aa: CASSPQAGGRNTEAFF
CDR3nt: TGTGCCAGCTCACCCCAGGCGGGGGGGAGGAACACTGAAGCTTTCTTT
d_gene: .
v_gene: TRBV18
j_gene: TRBJ1-1
abundance: .

CDR3aa: CASSQDQWGKTGYTF
CDR3nt: TGCGCCAGCAGCCAAGACCAATGGGGCAAAACAGGCTACACCTTC
d_gene: .
v_gene: TRBV4-1
j_gene: TRBJ1-2
abundance: .

CDR3aa: CASRTGTAIRAQHF
CDR3nt: TGTGCCAGCAGAACTGGGACAGCGATCAGGGCCCAGCATTTT
d_gene: TRBD1
v_gene: TRBV6-5
j_gene: TRBJ1-5
abundance: .

CDR3aa: CSASGLGQSNYGYTF
CDR3nt: TGCAGTGCTAGTGGCTTGGGACAGTCTAACTATGGCTACACCTTC
d_gene: TRBD1
v_gene: TRBV20-1
j_gene: TRBJ1-2
abundance: .

CDR3aa: CASSFSRGTEAFF
CDR3nt: TGTGCCAGCAGTTTTTCTCGGGGCACTGAAGCTTTCTTT
d_gene: .
v_gene: TRBV6-5
j_gene: TRBJ1-1
abundance: .

CDR3aa: CSVQMGGSNYGYTF
CDR3nt: TGCAGCGTACAAATGGGGGGGTCTAACTATGGCTACACCTTC
d_gene: .
v_gene: TRBV29-1
j_gene: TRBJ1-2
abundance: .

CDR3aa: CATSDFRTSGTYNEQFF
CDR3nt: TGTGCCACCAGTGATTTCAGGACTAGCGGAACCTACAATGAGCAGTTCTTC
d_gene: TRBD2
v_gene: TRBV24-1
j_gene: TRBJ2-1
abundance: once

CDR3aa: CASSRVSATNEKLFF
CDR3nt: TGTGCCAGCAGCAGGGTTTCCGCAACTAATGAAAAACTGTTTTTT
d_gene: .
v_gene: TRBV27
j_gene: TRBJ1-4
abundance: .

CDR3aa: CAWISGVDAFSQYF
CDR3nt: TGTGCCTGGATTAGCGGGGTCGATGCATTTTCGCAGTATTTT
d_gene: TRBD2
v_gene: TRBV30
j_gene: TRBJ2-3
abundance: .

CDR3aa: CASSLEGGQFF
CDR3nt: TGTGCCAGCAGTTTGGAGGGAGGGCAGTTCTTC
d_gene: .
v_gene: TRBV12-3/TRBV12-4
j_gene: TRBJ2-1
abundance: .

CDR3aa: CASSQDLMNQPQHF
CDR3nt: TGCGCCAGCAGCCAAGATCTTATGAATCAGCCCCAGCATTTT
d_gene: .
v_gene: TRBV4-1
j_gene: TRBJ1-5
abundance: .

CDR3aa: CASSQDASGGLEQYF
CDR3nt: TGCGCCAGCAGCCAAGACGCTAGCGGGGGTCTCGAGCAGTACTTC
d_gene: TRBD2
v_gene: TRBV4-1
j_gene: TRBJ2-7
abundance: .

CDR3aa: CASSLWEGLGGNTIYF
CDR3nt: TGTGCCAGCAGTTTATGGGAGGGTCTAGGTGGAAACACCATATATTTT
d_gene: .
v_gene: TRBV28
j_gene: TRBJ1-3
abundance: .

CDR3aa: CASSPGTIGGEQYF
CDR3nt: TGTGCCAGCAGCCCGGGGACAATAGGGGGCGAGCAGTACTTC
d_gene: .
v_gene: TRBV11-2
j_gene: TRBJ2-7
abundance: .

CDR3aa: CASSQGFIGELFF
CDR3nt: TGTGCCAGCAGCCAAGGTTTTATCGGGGAGCTGTTTTTT
d_gene: .
v_gene: TRBV3-1/TRBV3-2
j_gene: TRBJ2-2
abundance: .

CDR3aa: CASSPTQAIEGTQYF
CDR3nt: TGTGCCAGCTCACCTACTCAGGCTATCGAGGGGACCCAGTACTTC
d_gene: .
v_gene: TRBV18
j_gene: TRBJ2-5
abundance: .

CDR3aa: CASSQQGANGNTIYF
CDR3nt: TGTGCCAGCTCTCAACAGGGGGCGAATGGAAACACCATATATTTT
d_gene: TRBD1
v_gene: TRBV18
j_gene: TRBJ1-3
abundance: .

CDR3aa: CASSVSSGGGAGELFF
CDR3nt: TGTGCCAGCAGCGTTTCTAGCGGGGGGGGCGCCGGGGAGCTGTTTTTT
d_gene: TRBD2
v_gene: TRBV11-2
j_gene: TRBJ2-2
abundance: few

CDR3aa: CATAGNTGELFF
CDR3nt: TGTGCCACGGCGGGGAACACCGGGGAGCTGTTTTTT
d_gene: .
v_gene: TRBV24-1
j_gene: TRBJ2-2
abundance: once

CDR3aa: CASSPQRNSGTEAFF
CDR3nt: TGTGCCAGCAGTCCCCAACGGAATTCGGGCACTGAAGCTTTCTTT
d_gene: .
v_gene: TRBV6-2/TRBV6-3
j_gene: TRBJ1-1
abundance: .

CDR3aa: CASSPSGKGDEQFF
CDR3nt: TGTGCCAGCAGTCCTAGCGGGAAAGGGGATGAGCAGTTCTTC
d_gene: TRBD2
v_gene: TRBV2
j_gene: TRBJ2-1
abundance: .

CDR3aa: CAISDETTEAYGYTF
CDR3nt: TGTGCCATCAGTGACGAAACGACAGAAGCCTATGGCTACACCTTC
d_gene: .
v_gene: TRBV10-3
j_gene: TRBJ1-2
abundance: few

CDR3aa: CASSSRANYGYTF
CDR3nt: TGTGCCAGCAGCTCGAGAGCTAACTATGGCTACACCTTC
d_gene: .
v_gene: TRBV7-9
j_gene: TRBJ1-2
abundance: once

CDR3aa: CASSGRGRMDNSPLHF
CDR3nt: TGTGCCAGCAGTGGCAGGGGTAGGATGGATAATTCACCCCTCCACTTT
d_gene: .
v_gene: TRBV2
j_gene: TRBJ1-6
abundance: few

CDR3aa: CASSLVNSYTF
CDR3nt: TGTGCCAGCAGCTTGGTGAACAGCTACACCTTC
d_gene: .
v_gene: TRBV5-4
j_gene: TRBJ1-2
abundance: few

CDR3aa: CASSEFGEAYGYTF
CDR3nt: TGTGCCAGCAGTGAGTTTGGCGAGGCTTATGGCTACACCTTC
d_gene: .
v_gene: TRBV6-1
j_gene: TRBJ1-2
abundance: .

CDR3aa: CASSQNLAGGNGELFF
CDR3nt: TGTGCCAGCAGCCAAAATTTAGCAGGGGGAAACGGGGAGCTGTTTTTT
d_gene: TRBD1
v_gene: TRBV3-1/TRBV3-2
j_gene: TRBJ2-2
abundance: .

CDR3aa: CATTSGRRETQYF
CDR3nt: TGTGCCACGACTAGCGGGAGACGGGAGACCCAGTACTTC
d_gene: TRBD2
v_gene: TRBV3-1/TRBV3-2
j_gene: TRBJ2-5
abundance: .

CDR3aa: CSVGLGGTEGEKLFF
CDR3nt: TGCAGCGTTGGGTTGGGCGGCACTGAGGGCGAAAAACTGTTTTTT
d_gene: .
v_gene: TRBV29-1
j_gene: TRBJ1-4
abundance: .

CDR3aa: CASSYGPVGQGGLEEKLFF
CDR3nt: TGTGCCAGCAGTTACGGCCCGGTGGGACAGGGCGGATTGGAGGAAAAACTGTTTTTT
d_gene: TRBD1
v_gene: TRBV6-7
j_gene: TRBJ1-4
abundance: .

CDR3aa: CASSERTGVEQYF
CDR3nt: TGTGCCAGCAGCGAGCGGACAGGGGTCGAGCAGTACTTC
d_gene: TRBD1
v_gene: TRBV5-4
j_gene: TRBJ2-7
abundance: few

CDR3aa: CASSSDTASNQPQHF
CDR3nt: TGTGCCAGTAGCTCCGACACGGCTAGCAATCAGCCCCAGCATTTT
d_gene: .
v_gene: TRBV19
j_gene: TRBJ1-5
abundance: .

CDR3aa: CASSLMAGGGTYEQYF
CDR3nt: TGTGCCAGCAGCTTGATGGCGGGAGGGGGGACCTACGAGCAGTACTTC
d_gene: TRBD2
v_gene: TRBV5-5
j_gene: TRBJ2-7
abundance: .

CDR3aa: CASSLRPAGPLYSNQPQHF
CDR3nt: TGTGCCAGCAGTTTAAGGCCGGCAGGGCCCCTCTATAGCAATCAGCCCCAGCATTTT
d_gene: .
v_gene: TRBV27
j_gene: TRBJ1-5
abundance: .

CDR3aa: CASSLAGEVGWFYNEQFF
CDR3nt: TGCGCCAGCAGCTTGGCCGGAGAGGTTGGATGGTTCTACAATGAGCAGTTCTTC
d_gene: .
v_gene: TRBV5-1
j_gene: TRBJ2-1
abundance: .

CDR3aa: CASSQVAGTQDTEAFF
CDR3nt: TGCGCCAGCAGCCAAGTGGCTGGGACTCAGGACACTGAAGCTTTCTTT
d_gene: .
v_gene: TRBV4-1
j_gene: TRBJ1-1
abundance: .

CDR3aa: CASSEEVGDGGYGYTF
CDR3nt: TGTGCCAGCAGTGAAGAAGTCGGGGACGGGGGATATGGCTACACCTTC
d_gene: .
v_gene: TRBV6-1
j_gene: TRBJ1-2
abundance: .

CDR3aa: CASSVGLAREETQYF
CDR3nt: TGTGCCAGCAGCGTCGGACTAGCGAGGGAAGAGACCCAGTACTTC
d_gene: TRBD2
v_gene: TRBV7-2
j_gene: TRBJ2-5
abundance: .

CDR3aa: CASSSFGGAGNTIYF
CDR3nt: TGTGCCAGCAGTTCCTTCGGCGGGGCCGGAAACACCATATATTTT
d_gene: .
v_gene: TRBV6-5
j_gene: TRBJ1-3
abundance: .

CDR3aa: CASREKPGTGYGYTF
CDR3nt: TGTGCCAGCAGGGAGAAACCTGGGACAGGGTATGGCTACACCTTC
d_gene: TRBD1
v_gene: TRBV2
j_gene: TRBJ1-2
abundance: .

CDR3aa: CASSYLRQTTNEKLFF
CDR3nt: TGTGCCAGCAGTTACTTAAGACAGACTACTAATGAAAAACTGTTTTTT
d_gene: .
v_gene: TRBV6-2/TRBV6-3
j_gene: TRBJ1-4
abundance: .

CDR3aa: CASSDPSGEDTIYF
CDR3nt: TGTGCCAGCAGTGACCCTTCCGGGGAGGACACCATATATTTT
d_gene: .
v_gene: TRBV2
j_gene: TRBJ1-3
abundance: .

CDR3aa: CASSVGVGTGLEKLFF
CDR3nt: TGTGCCAGCAGCGTTGGAGTGGGGACAGGGCTTGAAAAACTGTTTTTT
d_gene: TRBD1
v_gene: TRBV9
j_gene: TRBJ1-4
abundance: .

CDR3aa: CASSPAERGRDYGYTF
CDR3nt: TGTGCCAGCTCACCAGCCGAAAGGGGGCGCGACTATGGCTACACCTTC
d_gene: TRBD1
v_gene: TRBV18
j_gene: TRBJ1-2
abundance: .

CDR3aa: CASSPGGMTGYAFF
CDR3nt: TGCGCCAGCAGCCCGGGGGGGATGACAGGGTATGCTTTCTTT
d_gene: TRBD1
v_gene: TRBV5-1
j_gene: TRBJ1-1
abundance: few

CDR3aa: CASSLGSATNEKLFF
CDR3nt: TGCGCCAGCAGCTTGGGGTCAGCAACTAATGAAAAACTGTTTTTT
d_gene: .
v_gene: TRBV5-1
j_gene: TRBJ1-4
abundance: .

CDR3aa: CASRGSWTGELFF
CDR3nt: TGTGCCAGTAGGGGCAGTTGGACCGGGGAGCTGTTTTTT
d_gene: .
v_gene: TRBV19
j_gene: TRBJ2-2
abundance: .

CDR3aa: CASSRGQSQETQYF
CDR3nt: TGTGCCAGCAGCCGAGGACAAAGCCAAGAGACCCAGTACTTC
d_gene: .
v_gene: TRBV7-9
j_gene: TRBJ2-5
abundance: .

CDR3aa: CASSQGRQGAQNEQYF
CDR3nt: TGTGCCAGCAGCCAAGGTCGACAGGGGGCGCAAAACGAGCAGTACTTC
d_gene: TRBD1
v_gene: TRBV4-2
j_gene: TRBJ2-7
abundance: .

CDR3aa: CATISRQGAYEQYF
CDR3nt: TGTGCCACCATATCCCGGCAGGGGGCCTACGAGCAGTACTTC
d_gene: TRBD1
v_gene: TRBV25-1
j_gene: TRBJ2-7
abundance: .

CDR3aa: CASSLTGGVSYEQYF
CDR3nt: TGTGCCAGCAGTTTAACAGGGGGAGTGTCCTACGAGCAGTACTTC
d_gene: TRBD1
v_gene: TRBV28
j_gene: TRBJ2-7
abundance: .

CDR3aa: CASGRPIQYF
CDR3nt: TGTGCCAGCGGCCGCCCCATTCAGTACTTC
d_gene: .
v_gene: TRBV13
j_gene: TRBJ2-4
abundance: once

CDR3aa: CASSIGTGGNQPQHF
CDR3nt: TGTGCCAGCAGTATAGGGACAGGGGGCAATCAGCCCCAGCATTTT
d_gene: TRBD1
v_gene: TRBV27
j_gene: TRBJ1-5
abundance: .

CDR3aa: CASSSSGGAAIQYF
CDR3nt: TGTGCCAGCAGCTCTAGCGGGGGGGCCGCCATTCAGTACTTC
d_gene: TRBD2
v_gene: TRBV7-9
j_gene: TRBJ2-4
abundance: .

CDR3aa: CASGWRTGENTGELFF
CDR3nt: TGTGCCAGCGGGTGGAGGACAGGGGAGAACACCGGGGAGCTGTTTTTT
d_gene: TRBD1
v_gene: TRBV2
j_gene: TRBJ2-2
abundance: .

CDR3aa: CASSVGFSEAFF
CDR3nt: TGTGCCAGCAGCGTAGGTTTCAGTGAAGCTTTCTTT
d_gene: .
v_gene: TRBV9
j_gene: TRBJ1-1
abundance: once

CDR3aa: CAWRITGYTEAFF
CDR3nt: TGTGCCTGGAGGATAACAGGGTACACTGAAGCTTTCTTT
d_gene: .
v_gene: TRBV30
j_gene: TRBJ1-1
abundance: .

CDR3aa: CASRDRENTEAFF
CDR3nt: TGTGCCAGCCGAGACAGGGAGAACACTGAAGCTTTCTTT
d_gene: TRBD1
v_gene: TRBV10-3
j_gene: TRBJ1-1
abundance: .